This passage covers 13 T cell receptor beta chains from one sample sequenced in a study of CD8+ T cells in alopecia areata. Extracted from the samples, RNA was reverse transcribed into cDNA to serve as the sequencing template. The method was immunoSEQ multiplex PCR; TCRdb's version includes in-frame clones alone and lacks a portion of them. Of roughly 180,000 clones in the sample, roughly 60% were seen once. The specimen comprised CD4+ T cells sorted from blood, sampled at week 0. These receptors all come from a human donor with alopecia areata.

J is TRBJ1-2 and V is TRBV4-1, with D uncertain. This CDR3 contains 14 residues. The germline CDR1 and CDR2 sequences are MGHRA and YSYEKL. Deletions cut 3 bases from V and 8 bases from J, with 16 bases between. CDR3 amino acids: CASSQGSGEVGYTF. The CDR3 DNA is TGCGCCAGCAGCCAGGGTTCCGGAGAGGTCGGCTACACCTTC.

The chain uses TRBV4-1 and TRBJ2-7, with 7 bases lining up with TRBD2. Germline CDR1 reads MGHRA; CDR2 reads YSYEKL. V gave up 4 bases and J gave up 7 bases; unmatched junction bases: 16. The CDR3 loop spans 16 amino acids. CDR3 amino acids: CASSRLITPGTKEQYF. CDR3 DNA sequence: TGCGCCAGCAGCCGCCTGATCACTCCCGGGACTAAGGAGCAGTACTTC.

The chain joins TRBV5-1 to TRBJ2-4; 7 nucleotides line up with TRBD2. Germline V CDR1 and CDR2: SGHRS, YFSETQ. After removal of 0 bases from V and 0 bases from J, the junction contained 3 bases not matched to a gene. The CDR3 extends over 16 amino acids. The chain's CDR3 is CASSLGGLLAKNIQYF. The CDR3 DNA follows: TGCGCCAGCAGCTTGGGGGGACTACTAGCCAAAAACATTCAGTACTTC.

This clone was seen more than once but under ten times. The rearrangement joins TRBV14 to TRBJ1-4; 11 bases fit TRBD1. Germline V gene lookup returns CDR1 SGHDN and CDR2 FVKESK. This CDR3 is built from 17 residues. V was pared by 4 bases and J by 3 bases, with 7 bases of the junction left unmatched. Written as DNA, the CDR3 is TGTGCCAGCAGCCTCCGGACAGGGGGCCGTGCTAATGAAAAACTGTTTTTT. Its protein is CASSLRTGGRANEKLFF.

This CDR3 is CSVDRDRAGNEQFF. Here the CDR3 DNA reads TGCAGCGTTGATCGGGACAGGGCGGGAAATGAGCAGTTCTTC. This sequence joins TRBV29-1 and TRBJ2-1, with 9 positions matching TRBD1. Unmatched junction bases numbered 7, after V lost 3 bases and J lost 7 bases. Germline loops: CDR1 SQVTM, CDR2 ANQGSEA. The CDR3 contains 14 residues.

The V call is TRBV14, the J call TRBJ1-1, with unresolved D. CDR3 size: 12 residues. V was pared by 0 bases and J by 10 bases, with 9 bases between. The germline gives CDR1 SGHDN, CDR2 FVKESK. The CDR3 sequence: CASSQEASPAFF. DNA for the CDR3: TGTGCCAGCAGCCAAGAAGCTTCACCAGCTTTCTTT.

The chain couples TRBV19 to TRBJ1-1, with D possibly TRBD1 on 6 matching bases. Trimming stripped 9 bases from V and 3 bases from J, with 14 bases between. Germline-derived CDR1 and CDR2 are LNHDA and SQIVND (reference sequence). The CDR3 runs 13 residues. CDR3 loop: CASDRGGYTEAFF. The CDR3 DNA follows: TGTGCCAGCGACCGCGGGGGCTACACTGAAGCTTTCTTT. The whole variable domain, filled in from reference TRBV19 and TRBJ1-1, reads DGGITQSPKYLFRKEGQNVTLSCEQNLNHDAMYWYRQDPGQGLRLIYYSQIVNDFQKGDIAEGYSVSREKKESFPLTVTSAQKNPTAFYLCASDRGGYTEAFFGQGTRLTVV.

V and J are TRBV29-1 and TRBJ2-1; tentatively, D is TRBD2 (6 bases). Deletions cut 7 bases from V and 8 bases from J, with 12 bases between. The CDR3 consists of 11 residues. Germline CDR1 is SQVTM and CDR2 is ANQGSEA. The CDR3 reads CSGRRGDEQFF. The CDR3 DNA reads as TGCAGCGGTCGGAGGGGCGATGAGCAGTTCTTC.

This chain uses TRBV30 with TRBJ1-6, with D unresolved. The germline V and J ends were trimmed by 3 bases and 14 bases, with 26 bases remaining between them. The germline CDR1 and CDR2 sequences are GTSNPN and SVGIG (reference sequence). CDR3 length: 16 amino acids. The CDR3 loop is CAWSLTEQSGLLALHF. Here the CDR3 DNA reads TGTGCCTGGAGCTTAACGGAACAGTCAGGTCTGTTGGCCCTCCACTTT. The full variable domain, completed using reference TRBV30 and TRBJ1-6, is SQTIHQWPATLVQPVGSPLSLECTVEGTSNPNLYWYRQAAGRGLQLLFYSVGIGQISSEVPQNLSASRPQDRQFILSSKKLLLSDSGFYLCAWSLTEQSGLLALHFGNGTRLTVT.

This chain uses TRBV4-1 with TRBJ2-7; D gene uncertain. CDR3 size: 15 residues. Trimming left V 0 bases short and J 8 bases short, with 17 bases between. Per the germline V gene, CDR1 is MGHRA and CDR2 is YSYEKL. The CDR3 region is CASSQDSGTLRQQYF. The CDR3 nucleotides read TGCGCCAGCAGCCAAGATTCAGGTACCTTGCGGCAGCAGTACTTC.

Only a few counts were recorded for this clone. The gene calls are TRBV29-1 and TRBJ1-5, with D possibly being TRBD1 (6 bases). The germline V gene encodes CDR1 SQVTM and CDR2 ANQGSEA. The CDR3 has 11 residues. The V gene lost 6 bases and the J gene lost 11 bases, with 14 bases spanning the gap. CDR3: CSVRQGGTQHF. The CDR3 nucleotides read TGCAGCGTCAGACAAGGGGGGACCCAGCATTTT.

This clone was recorded a few times. The rearrangement links TRBV5-5 to TRBJ1-6, with 10 bases lining up with TRBD1. Germline V lookup: CDR1 SGHKS, CDR2 YYEKEE (reference sequence). The V segment lost 5 bases and the J segment 2 bases; nucleotides outside the gene matches: 4. CDR3 length equals 16 residues. CDR3 coding DNA: TGTGCCAGCAGGACAGGGGGCGTAACCTATAATTCACCCCTCCACTTT. This gives the protein CASRTGGVTYNSPLHF.

V and J are TRBV29-1 and TRBJ1-1; TRBD1 matches 9 bases. The CDR3 is made up of 13 amino acids. The V segment lost 7 bases and the J segment 7 bases; nucleotides outside the gene matches: 10. CDR1 is SQVTM, CDR2 ANQGSEA, per germline. CDR3 DNA sequence: TGCAGCGCCCTGGGGACAGGGAGTGTTGAAGCTTTCTTT. Its translation: CSALGTGSVEAFF.